This T cell receptor beta chain emerged from a study of OX40 agonist ivuxolimab in advanced cancers. Background on the study: Each patient was given ivuxolimab into a vein every 2 weeks, at 0.01 to 10 mg/kg. General study points: Partial responders dosed at 0.1-3.0 mg/kg displayed clonal expansion ranking among the lowest. More expanded clones were seen, on average, in CD8+ T cells than in CD4+.

Concerning this clone itself: Its antigen remains unidentified.

CDR3 size: 15 residues. V lost 4 bases to trimming and J lost 0 bases; unmatched junction nucleotides: 2. Germline CDR1 SGHRS, CDR2 YFSETQ. Baseline was the first blood sampling point, followed by cycle 4 day 1 and cycle 7 day 1. The protocol was immunoSEQ multiplex PCR, while the TCRdb copy is restricted to in-frame clones and leaves out a portion. The sample holds 72,000 or so clones, about 84% seen once. The sample was CD4+ or CD8+ T cells sorted from blood, taken in a trial of the OX40 agonist ivuxolimab. V and J are TRBV5-1 and TRBJ2-3; 10 nucleotides align to TRBD2. The receptor comes from an adult with an advanced solid tumor such as melanoma, head and neck, liver or kidney cancer. The CDR3 spells CASSQLAGSTDTQYF. The CDR3 nucleotides are TGCGCCAGCAGCCAACTAGCGGGGAGCACAGATACGCAGTATTTT.